The 19 T cell receptor beta chains reported below all come from one sample, sequenced in a study of T and B cells in COVID-19 patients. BIOMED2 TRB-A/B primer pools were used in multiplex TRB PCR. MiXCR was run by TCRdb on the multiplex PCR reads, yielding one entry per CDR3 protein. The sample includes 20,000 or so distinct CDR3 sequences, 25% to 35% of them seen just once. TRB was amplified from around 250-500 ng of blood genomic DNA. Sequencing input: blood. The receptors derive from a human donor who had recovered from COVID-19.

This clonotype was detected a few times. The chain combines TRBV7-2 with TRBJ1-4; 11 nucleotides align to TRBD1. V lost 5 bases and J lost 7; bases outside the gene matches: 3. The CDR3 is 14 amino acids. The V gene's germline CDR1 is SGHTA and CDR2 FQGNSA. The CDR3 loop reads CASSRTGGAEKLFF. In DNA, the CDR3 is TGTGCCAGCAGCCGGACAGGGGGCGCTGAAAAACTGTTTTTT.

V usage is TRBV4-2 and J usage is TRBJ2-1; the D gene is possibly TRBD2 (6 bases). From germline, CDR1 is LGHNA and CDR2 YNFKEQ. This CDR3 comprises 15 residues. V was trimmed by 0 bases and J by 7 bases, leaving 13 bases between them. Here the CDR3 reads CASSQDGGSENEQFF. The DNA for the CDR3 is TGTGCCAGCAGCCAAGATGGGGGGAGTGAGAATGAGCAGTTCTTC.

This clonotype was detected only a few times. This chain links TRBV5-5 with TRBJ2-7; D ambiguous. Germline V gives CDR1 SGHKS, CDR2 YYEKEE (reference sequence). Trimming removed 6 bases at V and 0 bases at J, with 13 bases between. This CDR3 contains 14 residues. For the CDR3, the DNA is TGTGCCAGCATCCCCACTGCCAGCTCCTACGAGCAGTACTTC. It translates to CASIPTASSYEQYF.

The chain carries TRBV29-1 and TRBJ1-3; D is ambiguous. Germline CDR1 reads SQVTM; CDR2 reads ANQGSEA. The CDR3 extends over 13 amino acids. V lost 5 bases to trimming and J lost 0 bases, with 8 bases between them. The CDR3 DNA sequence: TGCAGCGTTTCTAAGGGCTCTGGAAACACCATATATTTT. It encodes CSVSKGSGNTIYF. Drawing the rest from reference TRBV29-1 and TRBJ1-3, the complete variable domain is SAVISQKPSRDICQRGTSLTIQCQVDSQVTMMFWYRQQPGQSLTLIATANQGSEATYESGFVIDKFPISRPNLTFSTLTVSNMSPEDSSIYLCSVSKGSGNTIYFGEGSWLTVV.

This clonotype has just a few counts. This rearrangement joins TRBV7-2 to TRBJ1-5; TRBD1 agrees at 7 bases. J gave up 0 bases and V 5 bases, and 4 bases lay outside the gene matches. The length of the CDR3 is 15 residues. Germline CDR1 SGHTA, CDR2 FQGNSA. CDR3 protein: CASSPRTGSNQPQHF. The DNA for the CDR3 is TGTGCCAGCAGCCCTCGGACAGGTAGCAATCAGCCCCAGCATTTT.

This clonotype was recorded a few times. The V call is TRBV30, the J call TRBJ2-3; 10 positions match TRBD2. V was clipped by 0 bases and J by 4 bases; unmatched bases: 7. The CDR3 has 16 residues. The germline CDR1 and CDR2 sequences are GTSNPN and SVGIG (reference sequence). The CDR3, as DNA: TGTGCCTGGAGTGTACTGAGCGGGGGGGCAGCAGATACGCAGTATTTT. Its translation is CAWSVLSGGAADTQYF.

This clonotype was seen more than once but under ten times. V and J are TRBV12-3 or TRBV12-4 and TRBJ2-5; D tentatively reads TRBD1 or TRBD2 (7 bases each). This CDR3 is built from 15 residues. Trimming removed 7 bases from V and 4 bases from J, with 19 bases in between. The CDR3 loop is CASNLQGTGGETQYF. In DNA form, the CDR3 reads TGTGCCAGCAACCTACAGGGGACGGGAGGAGAGACCCAGTACTTC.

The chain employs TRBV20-1 and TRBJ1-6, with a tentative D call TRBD1 (5 bases). The CDR3 length is 16 residues. Germline CDR1 DFQATT, CDR2 SNEGSKA (reference sequence). Trimming stripped 3 bases from V and 0 bases from J, with 12 bases between. The CDR3 sequence: CSASPDISSYNSPLHF. CDR3 DNA: TGCAGTGCTAGTCCGGACATTAGCTCCTATAATTCACCCCTCCACTTT.

V and J are TRBV24-1 and TRBJ2-7, with D possibly TRBD2 on 5 matching bases. V lost 9 bases to trimming and J lost 5 bases, with 13 bases between them. Germline V gives CDR1 KGHDR, CDR2 SFDVKD. This CDR3 contains 12 residues. CDR3 sequence: CATAVRVHEQYF. Here the CDR3 DNA reads TGTGCCACCGCGGTGAGGGTCCACGAGCAGTACTTC.

This chain joins TRBV6-4 and TRBJ2-1; 7 positions agree with TRBD1. The CDR3 length is 14 residues. The germline V gene encodes CDR1 MRHNA and CDR2 SNTAGT. V was clipped by 6 bases and J by 5 bases; unmatched bases: 7. The CDR3 region has the DNA TGTGCCAGCAGCTCCGGGACAGCTAACAATGAGCAGTTCTTC. This translates into CASSSGTANNEQFF.

The table lists this clonotype with many counts. J is TRBJ2-3 and V is TRBV18, with 7 positions matching TRBD1. Trimming took 1 base from V and 3 from J; bases not matched to a gene: 1. The CDR3 extends over 14 amino acids. Per the germline V gene, CDR1 is KGHSH and CDR2 is LQKENI. The CDR3 here is CASSPRTGTDTQYF. DNA for the CDR3: TGTGCCAGCTCACCACGGACAGGTACAGATACGCAGTATTTT. The variable domain in full, with the rest retrieved from reference TRBV18 and TRBJ2-3, is NAGVMQNPRHLVRRRGQEARLRCSPMKGHSHVYWYRQLPEEGLKFMVYLQKENIIDESGMPKERFSAEFPKEGPSILRIQQVVRGDSAAYFCASSPRTGTDTQYFGPGTRLTVL.

This clonotype was detected ten times or more. The CDR3 nucleotides are TGTGCCAGTACCCCCCCGGGGGGCTACGAGCAGTACTTC. Its protein product is CASTPPGGYEQYF. This chain connects TRBV19 to TRBJ2-7; 7 nucleotides match TRBD2. The CDR3 is 13 amino acids. From germline, CDR1 is LNHDA and CDR2 SQIVND (reference sequence). The junction had 6 bases not matched to a gene; V was cut back by 7 bases and J by 3 bases.

This clonotype was counted a few times. This chain uses TRBV24-1 with TRBJ2-1, with 10 bases that match TRBD2. Germline assignment: CDR1 KGHDR and CDR2 SFDVKD. Trimming removed 4 bases from V and 16 bases from J; junction bases left unmatched: 9. CDR3 length: 13 amino acids. The CDR3 reads CATSDEGSGRVFF. The CDR3 DNA reads as TGTGCCACCAGTGACGAAGGAAGCGGGAGGGTATTCTTC.

CDR3 in amino acids: CASSPGLAGGVYEQYF. The CDR3 coding sequence is TGTGCCAGCAGCCCTGGACTAGCGGGAGGAGTCTACGAGCAGTACTTC. This chain links TRBV12-3 or TRBV12-4 with TRBJ2-7, with 14 positions matching TRBD2. This CDR3 spans 16 amino acids. Germline trimming cut 6 bases from V and 3 bases from J; bases unmatched to any gene: 7.

The genes are TRBV12-3 or TRBV12-4 and TRBJ2-7, with D possibly being TRBD1 (6 bases). The CDR3 is 13 amino acids. Trimming took off 6 bases at V and 7 bases at J, with 16 bases between the two ends. In nucleotides, the CDR3 is TGTGCCAGCAGCTCCCAGGGGCCCTGGGAGCAGTACTTC. Residues: CASSSQGPWEQYF.

This chain connects TRBV10-3 to TRBJ2-2; 11 bases line up with TRBD2. CDR1 and CDR2 from the germline V gene are ENHRY and SYGVKD. J gave up 2 bases and V 6 bases, and 5 bases lay outside the gene matches. The CDR3 runs 16 residues. CDR3 nucleotides: TGTGCCATCAGCGATACTAGCGGGAGAAACACCGGGGAGCTGTTTTTT. Protein sequence: CAISDTSGRNTGELFF.

This clonotype was recorded many times. The chain combines TRBV6-2 or TRBV6-3 with TRBJ2-7; 10 nucleotides match TRBD2. CDR1 MNHEY and CDR2 SVGEGT come from the germline V gene. The ends lost 5 bases at V and 2 bases at J; junction bases unmatched: 6. This CDR3 contains 15 residues. The chain's CDR3 is CASSRSGGGTYEQYF. DNA for the CDR3: TGTGCCAGCAGTCGAAGCGGGGGGGGGACCTACGAGCAGTACTTC.

The chain employs TRBV5-1 and TRBJ2-3; D uncertain. V lost 2 bases, J lost 3 bases, and 13 bases lay in between. Per germline, CDR1 SGHRS and CDR2 YFSETQ. The CDR3 spans 15 residues. CDR3 sequence: CASSFQDLGTDTQYF. The CDR3 DNA follows: TGCGCCAGCAGCTTCCAAGACCTGGGAACAGATACGCAGTATTTT.

This clonotype has only a few counts. The chain uses TRBV6-5 and TRBJ1-1, with 7 bases that match TRBD1. CDR3 length: 13 amino acids. The V gene's germline CDR1 is MNHEY and CDR2 SVGAGI. V trimming: 7 bases; J trimming: 12 bases; junction bases outside the gene matches: 14. The CDR3 is CASTDVSRGRTFF. In DNA, the CDR3 is TGTGCCAGCACCGACGTTTCGAGGGGGCGAACTTTCTTT.